This TCR beta chain was sequenced for a study of T cells in narcolepsy. This table comes from immunoSEQ multiplex PCR, and its TCRdb copy is limited to in-frame clones, with some not included. The data contain roughly 35,000 clones, over 80% of them seen just once; the ten biggest clones take up 0.85% to 1.2%. CDR3 length: 16 amino acids. Germline lookup yields CDR1 ENHRY and CDR2 SYGVKD. V gave up 4 bases and J gave up 4 bases; unmatched junction bases: 4. This chain uses TRBV10-3 with TRBJ2-2, with 12 bases aligning to TRBD1. The specimen was memory (CD45RA-) CD4+ T cells from blood. The sequence was obtained from a human donor in good health. The CDR3: CAISAGQGAGTGELFF. For the CDR3, the DNA is TGTGCCATCAGTGCGGGACAGGGGGCTGGCACCGGGGAGCTGTTTTTT.